This TCR beta chain was profiled in a study of chemoradiotherapy in HPV16-positive cancers. Clones were read by immunoSEQ multiplex PCR, and TCRdb kept only the in-frame ones, dropping some. The sample holds around 15,000 clones; around 78% are singletons and the top ten take 9.6%. The germline V gene has CDR1 SGHDT and CDR2 YYEEEE. The CDR3 totals 14 residues. V gave up 2 bases and J gave up 6 bases; unmatched junction bases: 7. The chain employs TRBV5-6 and TRBJ2-7, with 8 positions matching TRBD1. The source is a human donor with HPV-associated anogenital cancer. This sample was taken from a patient who underwent chemoradiotherapy. CDR3 in amino acids: CASSLGSGGGEQYF. The CDR3 nucleotides are TGTGCCAGCAGCTTAGGGTCAGGGGGCGGCGAGCAGTACTTC.